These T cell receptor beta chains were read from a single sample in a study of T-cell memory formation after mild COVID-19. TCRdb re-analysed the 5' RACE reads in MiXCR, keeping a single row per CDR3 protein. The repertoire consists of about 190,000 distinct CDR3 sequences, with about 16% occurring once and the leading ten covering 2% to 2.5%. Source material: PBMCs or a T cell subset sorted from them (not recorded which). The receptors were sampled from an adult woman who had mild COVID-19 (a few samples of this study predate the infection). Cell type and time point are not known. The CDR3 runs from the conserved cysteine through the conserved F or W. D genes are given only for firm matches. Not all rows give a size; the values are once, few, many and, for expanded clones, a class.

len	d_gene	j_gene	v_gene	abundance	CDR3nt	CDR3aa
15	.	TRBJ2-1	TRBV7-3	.	TGTGCCAGCAGCTCCCGACCCCGTGGTGGAAATGAGCAGTTCTTC	CASSSRPRGGNEQFF
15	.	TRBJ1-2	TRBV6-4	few	TGTGCCAGCAGTGACTCGTATCAGGGGCTCAATGGCTACACCTTC	CASSDSYQGLNGYTF
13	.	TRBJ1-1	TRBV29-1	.	TGCAGCGTGGGCGGCGGAATGAACACTGAAGCTTTCTTT	CSVGGGMNTEAFF
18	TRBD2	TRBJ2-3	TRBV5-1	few	TGCGCCAGCAGCTTCGGACTAGCGGGAGTCATCGGGACAGATACGCAGTATTTT	CASSFGLAGVIGTDTQYF
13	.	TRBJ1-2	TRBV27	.	TGTGCCAGCAGTACGACAGCTAACTATGGCTACACCTTC	CASSTTANYGYTF
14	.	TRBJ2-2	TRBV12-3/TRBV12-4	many	TGTGCCAGCAGTTTATCCCCTAGACCCGGGGAGCTGTTTTTT	CASSLSPRPGELFF
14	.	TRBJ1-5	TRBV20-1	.	TGCAGTGCTAGATCATCCGGGATTGGTCAGCCCCAGCATTTT	CSARSSGIGQPQHF
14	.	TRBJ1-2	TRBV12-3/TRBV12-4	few	TGTGCCAGCCTGAACTGGGAGAACCTAAATGGCTACACCTTC	CASLNWENLNGYTF
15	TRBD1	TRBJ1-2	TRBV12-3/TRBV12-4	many	TGTGCCAGCAGTCCCGGCCAGGGGGCGGGTTATGGCTACACCTTC	CASSPGQGAGYGYTF
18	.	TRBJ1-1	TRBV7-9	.	TGTGCCAGCAGCTTAGTAGGGCCAGCCAGATCTACCGGGACTGAAGCTTTCTTT	CASSLVGPARSTGTEAFF
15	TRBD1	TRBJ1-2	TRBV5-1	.	TGCGCCAGCAGCCCGAATGGGGACAGGGGTGGTGGCTACACCTTC	CASSPNGDRGGGYTF
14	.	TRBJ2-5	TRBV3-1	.	TGTGCCAGCGTTGGCCAGGGTGGTCGGAAGACCCAGTACTTC	CASVGQGGRKTQYF
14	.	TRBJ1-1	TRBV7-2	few	TGTGCCAGCAGCTTAGCGAGGGCAGACACTGAAGCTTTCTTT	CASSLARADTEAFF
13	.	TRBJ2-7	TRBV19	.	TGTGCCAGTAGTTCGGGACCGACGTTGCAGCAGTACTTC	CASSSGPTLQQYF
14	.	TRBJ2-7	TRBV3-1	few	TGTGCCAGCAGCCTTCGGGGCGGTTCCTACGAGCAGTACTTC	CASSLRGGSYEQYF
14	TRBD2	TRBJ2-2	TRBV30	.	TGTGCCTGGAAGTTCGCGGGAGACACCGGGGAGCTGTTTTTT	CAWKFAGDTGELFF
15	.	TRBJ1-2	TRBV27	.	TGTGCCAGCAGTGCGACGGTCGGCGGGTTCGGTGGCTACACCTTC	CASSATVGGFGGYTF
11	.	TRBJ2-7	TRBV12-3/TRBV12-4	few	TGTGCCAGCAGTTCCATTGACGAGCAGTACTTC	CASSSIDEQYF
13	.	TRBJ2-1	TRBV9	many	TGTGCCAGCAGCGTAGAAACTTACAATGAGCAGTTCTTC	CASSVETYNEQFF